This T cell receptor beta chain was documented in a study of blood T cell repertoires in COVID-19. Sequencing used immunoSEQ multiplex PCR; TCRdb keeps in-frame clones, though not all of them. Of some 90,000 clones listed, around nine tenths are singletons. Patients at the Seattle site were enrolled during active infection and followed longitudinally. The source of this sequence is a woman aged 55-70 years with COVID-19, enrolled during active disease. Sample: peripheral blood.

This CDR3 is CASRAAGQNEQFF. Here the CDR3 DNA reads TGTGCCAGCCGAGCAGCGGGGCAAAATGAGCAGTTCTTC. The chain is built from TRBV12-3 or TRBV12-4 and TRBJ2-1, with 7 bases that match TRBD2. Trimming removed 8 bases from V and 7 bases from J; junction bases left unmatched: 8. The CDR3 is 13 residues long.